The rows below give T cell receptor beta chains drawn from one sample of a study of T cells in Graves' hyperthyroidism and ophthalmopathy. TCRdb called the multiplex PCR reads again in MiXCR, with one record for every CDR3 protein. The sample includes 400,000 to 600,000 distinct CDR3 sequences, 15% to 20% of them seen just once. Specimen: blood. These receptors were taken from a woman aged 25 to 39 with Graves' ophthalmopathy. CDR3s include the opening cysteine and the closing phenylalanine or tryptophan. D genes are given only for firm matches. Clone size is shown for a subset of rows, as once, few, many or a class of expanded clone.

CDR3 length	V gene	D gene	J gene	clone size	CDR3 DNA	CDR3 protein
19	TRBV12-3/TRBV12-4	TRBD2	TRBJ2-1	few	TGTGCCAGCATTATACCGGGACTAGTAGCTACAATGGGCTACAATGAGCAGTTCTTC	CASIIPGLVATMGYNEQFF
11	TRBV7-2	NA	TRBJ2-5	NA	TGTGCCAGCAGAGAATCCGAGACCCAGTACTTC	CASRESETQYF
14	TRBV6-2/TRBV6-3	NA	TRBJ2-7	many	TGTGCCAGCAGTACGGGACGACGAAACTACGAGCAGTACTTC	CASSTGRRNYEQYF
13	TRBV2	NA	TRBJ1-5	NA	TGTGCCAGCGCCGCAGTAGTACATCAGCCCCAGCATTTT	CASAAVVHQPQHF
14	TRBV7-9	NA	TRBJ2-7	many	TGTGCCAGCAGCTTAGGGCGCGGATCCTACGAGCAGTACTTC	CASSLGRGSYEQYF
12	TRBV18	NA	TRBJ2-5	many	TGTGCCAGCTCACCTACCAAAGAGACCCAGTACTTC	CASSPTKETQYF
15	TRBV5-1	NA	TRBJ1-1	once	TGCGCCAGCAGCTTGGTACGGACAGCGAACACTGAAGCTTTCTTT	CASSLVRTANTEAFF
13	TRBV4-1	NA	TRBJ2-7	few	TGCGCCAGCAGCCAAGTGCTGACAGAATGGCAGTACTTC	CASSQVLTEWQYF
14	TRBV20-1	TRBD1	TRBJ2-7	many	TGCAGTGCTGTCCTTGAGGGGGCCGGATACGAGCAGTACTTC	CSAVLEGAGYEQYF
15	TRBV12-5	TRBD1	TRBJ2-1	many	TGTGCTAGTGGTTTTGGACAGGGGAGTTACAATGAGCAGTTCTTC	CASGFGQGSYNEQFF
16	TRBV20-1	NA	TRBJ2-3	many	TGCAGTGCTAGAGATGGAAGCGCGGGAAAGACGGATACGCAGTATTTT	CSARDGSAGKTDTQYF
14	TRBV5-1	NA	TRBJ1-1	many	TGCGCCAGCAGCTTGAACCAGGGGAACACTGAAGCTTTCTTT	CASSLNQGNTEAFF
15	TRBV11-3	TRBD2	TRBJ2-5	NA	TGTGCCAGCAGCTTAGAGTCTAGCGGCCAAGAGACCCAGTACTTC	CASSLESSGQETQYF
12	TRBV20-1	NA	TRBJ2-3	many	TGCAGTGCTAGAGTCTCCACAGATACGCAGTATTTT	CSARVSTDTQYF
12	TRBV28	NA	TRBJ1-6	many	TGTGCCAGCAGTAGGGGGAATTCACCCCTCCACTTT	CASSRGNSPLHF
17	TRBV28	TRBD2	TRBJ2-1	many	TGTGCCAGCAGTTTATCCCGATGGGCGGGAGGCCCGATTGAGCAGTTCTTC	CASSLSRWAGGPIEQFF
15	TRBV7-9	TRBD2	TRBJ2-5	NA	TGTGCCAGCAGCTTGAGTACTAGCGGGAGGGTTACCCAGTACTTC	CASSLSTSGRVTQYF
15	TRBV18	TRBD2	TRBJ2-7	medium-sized	TGTGCCAGCTCACTCACTAGCGGCGGAGGTGGGGAGCAGTACTTC	CASSLTSGGGGEQYF
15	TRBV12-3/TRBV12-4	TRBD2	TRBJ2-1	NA	TGTGCCAGCTCATATCCGACTAGCGGTTACAATGAGCAGTTCTTC	CASSYPTSGYNEQFF
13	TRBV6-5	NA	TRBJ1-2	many	TGTGCCAGCAGTTACTCTGGGGATGCTGGCTACACCTTC	CASSYSGDAGYTF
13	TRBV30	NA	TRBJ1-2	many	TGTGCCTGGAGTGCCTCTACAGGGTACGGCTACACCTTC	CAWSASTGYGYTF
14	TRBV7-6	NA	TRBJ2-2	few	TGTGCCAGCAGCCGGGCCCCACGGGGCGGGGAGCTGTTTTTT	CASSRAPRGGELFF
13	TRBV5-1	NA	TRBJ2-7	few	TGCGCCAGCACTCATATGATTGGGGGTGAGCAGTACTTC	CASTHMIGGEQYF
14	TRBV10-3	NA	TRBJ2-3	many	TGTGCCATCAGTGAGATGGGGGAGTCAGATACGCAGTATTTT	CAISEMGESDTQYF
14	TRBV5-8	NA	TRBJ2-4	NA	TGTGCCAGCAGCTTGAGTCCAGCCAAAAACATTCAGTACTTC	CASSLSPAKNIQYF
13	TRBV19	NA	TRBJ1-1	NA	TGTGCCAGTACAGGGAATGGTGCCCCCGAAGCTTTCTTT	CASTGNGAPEAFF
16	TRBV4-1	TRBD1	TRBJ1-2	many	TGCGCCAGCAGCCAAGATAAATACAGGGGAGGACATGGCTACACCTTC	CASSQDKYRGGHGYTF
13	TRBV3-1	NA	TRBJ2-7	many	TGTGCCAGCAGCCAGTACAGGGACGACGAGCAGTACTTC	CASSQYRDDEQYF
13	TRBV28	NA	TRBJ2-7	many	TGTGCCAGCAGCCCCTCAAAGGGTTACGAGCAGTACTTC	CASSPSKGYEQYF
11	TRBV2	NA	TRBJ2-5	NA	TGTGCCACCTTCACTCCCGGGACCCCTTACTTC	CATFTPGTPYF
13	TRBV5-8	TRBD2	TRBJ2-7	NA	TGTGCCAGCAGCTTGGGTAGCGGGACCGAGCAGTACTTC	CASSLGSGTEQYF
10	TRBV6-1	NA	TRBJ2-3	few	TGTGCCAGCAGTGAGAATACGCAGTATTTT	CASSENTQYF
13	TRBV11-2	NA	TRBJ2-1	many	TGTGCCAGCAGCGACAGAGGGATGACGGTGCAGTTCTTC	CASSDRGMTVQFF
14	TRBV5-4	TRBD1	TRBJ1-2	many	TGTGCCAGCAGTTTCGACAGGGGGCGCGATGGCTACACCTTC	CASSFDRGRDGYTF
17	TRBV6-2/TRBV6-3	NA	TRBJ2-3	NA	TGTGCCAGCAGTTACTCCTTGAAGGATCCCCTCACAGATACGCAGTATTTT	CASSYSLKDPLTDTQYF
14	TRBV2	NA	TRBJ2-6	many	TGTGCCAGCAGTGAAGCGCCGGGGGCCAACGTCCTGACTTTC	CASSEAPGANVLTF
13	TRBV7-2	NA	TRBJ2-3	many	TGTGCCAGCAGCCGGCTAGGCACAGATACGCAGTATTTT	CASSRLGTDTQYF
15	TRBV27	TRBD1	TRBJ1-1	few	TGTGCCAGCAGTTCGATTCTTACAGGGGGCCTTAGGGCTTTCTTT	CASSSILTGGLRAFF
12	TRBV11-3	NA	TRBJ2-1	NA	TGTGCCAGCGAGGATGAGGGAAGTGAGCAGTTCTTC	CASEDEGSEQFF
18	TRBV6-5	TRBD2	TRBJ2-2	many	TGTGCCAGCAGTTACGCCGGGACTAGCGGGATCCTGACCGGGGAGCTGTTTTTT	CASSYAGTSGILTGELFF
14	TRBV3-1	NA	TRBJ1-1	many	TGTGCCAGCAGTCCTGACAGTATGAACACTGAAGCTTTCTTT	CASSPDSMNTEAFF
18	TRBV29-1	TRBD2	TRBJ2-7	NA	TGCAGCGTGGAAGACCCAAGGGCGAGCGGGAGCTTCGAGTACGAGCAGTACTTC	CSVEDPRASGSFEYEQYF
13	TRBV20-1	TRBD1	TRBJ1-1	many	TGCAGTGCTAGGGACAGGGACGGGACTGAAGCTTTCTTT	CSARDRDGTEAFF
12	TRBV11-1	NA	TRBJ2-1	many	TGTGCCAGCAGCTTGAGGTCCGGGGAGCAGTTCTTC	CASSLRSGEQFF
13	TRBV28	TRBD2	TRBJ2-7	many	TGTGCCAGCACGGAAGCGGGACCTTACGAGCAGTACTTC	CASTEAGPYEQYF
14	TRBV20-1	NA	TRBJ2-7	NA	TGCAGTGCTAGAGATTGGGTCCGCGTTCGATGGCAGTACTTC	CSARDWVRVRWQYF
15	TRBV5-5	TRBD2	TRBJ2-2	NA	TGTGCCAGCAACCCCGCGGGGGTGCACACCGGGGAGCTGTTTTTT	CASNPAGVHTGELFF
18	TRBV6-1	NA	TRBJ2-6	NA	TGTGCCAGCAGTGAAGCAGAGCCAGTCACGTCGGGGGCCAACGTCCTGACTTTC	CASSEAEPVTSGANVLTF
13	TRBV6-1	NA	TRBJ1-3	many	TGTGCCAGCAGTGGAGACTCTGGAAACACCATATATTTT	CASSGDSGNTIYF
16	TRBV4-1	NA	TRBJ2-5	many	TGCGCCAGCAGCCAAGTGCCCCCAACGAGCCAAGAGACCCAGTACTTC	CASSQVPPTSQETQYF
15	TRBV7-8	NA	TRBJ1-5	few	TGTGCCAGCAGCTTACAGGGTTATAGCAATCAGCCCCAGCATTTT	CASSLQGYSNQPQHF
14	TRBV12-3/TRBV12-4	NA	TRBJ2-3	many	TGTGCCAGCAGCCCCGGCCACCAGACAGATACGCAGTATTTT	CASSPGHQTDTQYF
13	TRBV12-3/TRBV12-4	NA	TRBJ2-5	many	TGTGCCAGCAGTACAGGGTTAGTGGAGACCCAGTACTTC	CASSTGLVETQYF
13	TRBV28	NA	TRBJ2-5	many	TGTGCCAGCAGTTTCGGACGTTTAGAGACCCAGTACTTC	CASSFGRLETQYF
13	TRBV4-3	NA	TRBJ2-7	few	TGCGCCAGCAGCCAAGGGTCGGTCTACGAGCAGTACTTC	CASSQGSVYEQYF
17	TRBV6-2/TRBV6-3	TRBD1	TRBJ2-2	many	TGTGCCAGCAGCCACCAGACAGGGGGCGTTATAGACGGGGAGCTGTTTTTT	CASSHQTGGVIDGELFF
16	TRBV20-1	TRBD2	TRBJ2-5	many	TGCAGTGCTAGGGGGACTAGCGGGAGCGATGACGAGACCCAGTACTTC	CSARGTSGSDDETQYF
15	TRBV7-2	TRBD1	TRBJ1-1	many	TGTGCCAGCAGCTTACGGACAGGGACAAACACTGAAGCTTTCTTT	CASSLRTGTNTEAFF
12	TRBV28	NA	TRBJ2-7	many	TGTGCCAGCAGTGGCGGGTTCTACGAGCAGTACTTC	CASSGGFYEQYF